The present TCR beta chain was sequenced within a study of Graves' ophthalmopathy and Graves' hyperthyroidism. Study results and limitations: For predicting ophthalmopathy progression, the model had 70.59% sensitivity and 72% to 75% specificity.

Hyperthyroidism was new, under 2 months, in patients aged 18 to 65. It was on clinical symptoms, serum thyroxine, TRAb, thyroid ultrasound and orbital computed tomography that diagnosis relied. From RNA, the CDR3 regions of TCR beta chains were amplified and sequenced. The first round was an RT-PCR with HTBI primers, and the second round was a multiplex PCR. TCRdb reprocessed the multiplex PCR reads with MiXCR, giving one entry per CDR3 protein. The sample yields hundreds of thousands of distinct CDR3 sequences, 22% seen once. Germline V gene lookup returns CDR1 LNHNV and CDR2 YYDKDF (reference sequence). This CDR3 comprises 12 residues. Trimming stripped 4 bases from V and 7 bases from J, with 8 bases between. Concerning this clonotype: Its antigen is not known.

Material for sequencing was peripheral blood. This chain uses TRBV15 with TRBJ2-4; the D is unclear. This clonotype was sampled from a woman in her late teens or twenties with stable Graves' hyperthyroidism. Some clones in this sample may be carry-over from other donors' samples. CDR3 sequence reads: CATSTSRNIQYF. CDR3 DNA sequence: TGTGCCACCAGCACCTCTAGGAACATTCAGTACTTC.